These T cell receptor beta chains were read from a single sample in a study of cytomegalovirus exposure and HLA in healthy donors. Measured with immunoSEQ multiplex PCR; TCRdb has only the in-frame clones, and not every one. The top ten clones hold under 2% of a sample with 200,000 or so clones, over 75% of them seen once. The sample consisted of PBMCs. These TCRs come from a man in his late teens or twenties in good health and CMV-seronegative. Each CDR3 is given with its conserved first and last residue. D genes are given only for firm matches. Clone sizes are given selectively: once, few, many, or a class where the clone is expanded.

J	V	D	size	length	CDR3	DNA
TRBJ2-7	TRBV5-1	TRBD1	NA	13	CASSGGDRAVVYF	TGCGCCAGCAGCGGCGGGGACAGGGCCGTTGTGTACTTC
TRBJ2-2	TRBV4-2	TRBD1	NA	15	CASSQRTGGIGELFF	TGTGCCAGCAGCCAACGGACAGGGGGCATCGGGGAGCTGTTTTTT
TRBJ2-7	TRBV6-5	NA	NA	13	CASSYQQGYEQYF	TGTGCCAGCAGTTACCAACAGGGTTACGAGCAGTACTTC
TRBJ1-1	TRBV6-6	NA	NA	15	CASSFGQGQRTEAFF	TGTGCCAGCAGTTTTGGTCAGGGGCAGAGAACTGAAGCTTTCTTT
TRBJ1-5	TRBV12-5	NA	NA	12	CASGFQEQPQHF	TGTGCTAGTGGCTTTCAAGAGCAGCCCCAGCATTTT
TRBJ1-6	TRBV30	NA	NA	17	CAWDYFLRGRNNSPLHF	TGTGCCTGGGATTATTTTTTGCGGGGGCGTAATAATTCACCCCTCCACTTT
TRBJ2-5	TRBV7-9	NA	NA	17	CASSRSLAANLQETQYF	TGTGCCAGCAGCCGCAGTTTAGCGGCAAACCTCCAAGAGACCCAGTACTTC
TRBJ2-7	TRBV14	NA	NA	15	CASSLIDLRRDEQYF	TGTGCCAGCAGCCTCATCGACCTGCGGCGCGACGAGCAGTACTTC
TRBJ2-2	TRBV6-5	NA	NA	16	CASSSLGRGGTGELFF	TGTGCCAGCAGTTCCCTCGGCAGGGGCGGGACCGGGGAGCTGTTTTTT
TRBJ1-6	TRBV18	NA	NA	12	CASSRDNSPLHF	TGTGCCAGCTCGCGAGATAATTCACCCCTCCACTTT
TRBJ2-5	TRBV6-5	TRBD2	NA	14	CASRGERGLREQYF	TGTGCCAGCAGGGGGGAGCGGGGATTACGTGAGCAGTACTTC
TRBJ1-1	TRBV19	NA	NA	16	CASSIRSVTENTEAFF	TGTGCCAGTAGTATCAGAAGTGTGACAGAGAACACTGAAGCTTTCTTT
TRBJ1-6	TRBV7-9	TRBD1	NA	13	CATGGQYNSPLHF	TGTGCCACCGGGGGACAGTATAATTCACCCCTCCACTTT
TRBJ1-6	TRBV7-2	NA	NA	12	CASSLNNSPLHF	TGTGCCAGCAGCCTTAATAATTCACCCCTCCACTTT
TRBJ1-1	TRBV18	NA	NA	14	CASSPEGVGTEAFF	TGTGCCAGCTCACCGGAAGGGGTCGGCACTGAAGCTTTCTTT
TRBJ1-2	TRBV30	NA	NA	13	CAWSAGTSTGYTF	TGTGCCTGGAGTGCAGGGACATCCACAGGCTACACCTTC
TRBJ1-1	TRBV6-9	TRBD1	NA	16	CASSSLERTGNTEAFF	TGTGCCAGCAGTTCCCTTGAACGGACAGGGAACACTGAAGCTTTCTTT
TRBJ1-1	TRBV5-6	NA	few	11	CASRGDTEAFF	TGTGCCAGCAGAGGGGACACTGAAGCTTTCTTT
TRBJ1-3	TRBV15	NA	few	17	CATSRDMDIRPGNTIYF	TGTGCCACCAGCAGAGATATGGACATTCGCCCTGGAAACACCATATATTTT
TRBJ2-1	TRBV5-1	TRBD1	few	16	CASSSLQGSNYNEQFF	TGCGCCAGCAGCTCGTTACAGGGGTCAAACTACAATGAGCAGTTCTTC
TRBJ1-6	TRBV7-2	NA	NA	12	CASSLDSSPLHF	TGTGCCAGCAGCCTGGACTCTTCACCCCTCCACTTT
TRBJ1-3	TRBV9	NA	NA	14	CASSAGVGGNTIYF	TGTGCCAGCAGCGCGGGAGTGGGAGGAAACACCATATATTTT
TRBJ2-5	TRBV19	TRBD2	NA	16	CASSSTTSGAQETQYF	TGTGCCAGTAGTTCCACGACTAGCGGGGCCCAAGAGACCCAGTACTTC
TRBJ1-5	TRBV27	TRBD1	NA	15	CASSLSRQGDQPQHF	TGTGCCAGCAGTTTATCGAGACAGGGGGATCAGCCCCAGCATTTT
TRBJ2-3	TRBV5-1	TRBD1	NA	16	CASSLGQGAGTDTQYF	TGCGCCAGCAGCTTGGGACAGGGGGCCGGCACAGATACGCAGTATTTT
TRBJ2-3	TRBV15	NA	NA	17	CATSRGQRTTSTDTQYF	TGTGCCACCAGCCGAGGACAGCGAACCACTAGCACAGATACGCAGTATTTT
TRBJ2-1	TRBV14	NA	NA	14	CASSQNLQGYEQFF	TGTGCCAGCAGCCAAAACCTACAGGGTTACGAGCAGTTCTTC
TRBJ2-5	TRBV28	TRBD1	NA	16	CASSTSYGTEQETQYF	TGTGCCAGCAGTACAAGTTACGGGACAGAGCAAGAGACCCAGTACTTC
TRBJ1-4	TRBV7-9	NA	NA	13	CASSYASNEKLFF	TGTGCCAGCAGCTATGCGAGTAATGAAAAACTGTTTTTT
TRBJ2-7	TRBV7-2	TRBD1	NA	14	CASSYTGGSYEQYF	TGTGCCAGCAGCTACACAGGGGGATCCTACGAGCAGTACTTC
TRBJ1-1	TRBV25-1	NA	NA	14	CASSPTSMNTEAFF	TGTGCCAGCAGCCCGACAAGCATGAACACTGAAGCTTTCTTT
TRBJ2-5	TRBV6-5	NA	NA	16	CASSYAPVSGQETQYF	TGTGCCAGCAGTTACGCACCCGTCTCCGGCCAAGAGACCCAGTACTTC
TRBJ1-5	TRBV28	TRBD1	NA	14	CASSFGQGHQPQHF	TGTGCCAGCAGTTTTGGACAGGGACATCAGCCCCAGCATTTT
TRBJ1-3	TRBV5-1	TRBD1	NA	16	CASSPAQGAVGNTIYF	TGCGCCAGCAGCCCGGCTCAGGGGGCTGTTGGAAACACCATATATTTT
TRBJ2-7	TRBV7-9	TRBD2	NA	16	CASSLGGTSGSYEQYF	TGTGCCAGCAGCTTAGGGGGGACTAGCGGGAGCTACGAGCAGTACTTC
TRBJ1-2	TRBV19	NA	NA	13	CASSITADYGYTF	TGTGCCAGTAGTATAACAGCGGACTATGGCTACACCTTC
TRBJ2-7	TRBV18	NA	many	14	CASSVSRDSYEQYF	TGTGCCAGCTCCGTCTCCCGGGACTCCTACGAGCAGTACTTC
TRBJ1-3	TRBV28	NA	NA	14	CASSDSYSGNTIYF	TGTGCCAGCAGCGACAGCTACTCTGGAAACACCATATATTTT
TRBJ1-6	TRBV23-1	NA	few	17	CASSQSLQQGCNSPLHF	TGCGCCAGCAGTCAATCCCTCCAGCAGGGTTGCAATTCACCCCTCCACTTT
TRBJ2-3	TRBV7-2	NA	NA	11	CASSLGTAQYF	TGTGCCAGCAGCTTAGGGACTGCGCAGTATTTT
TRBJ1-1	TRBV4-3	TRBD1	few	15	CASSQVTGAGTEAFF	TGCGCCAGCAGCCAAGTCACAGGGGCAGGGACTGAAGCTTTCTTT
TRBJ1-1	TRBV11-2	NA	NA	12	CASSLDSTEAFF	TGTGCCAGCAGCCTCGACAGCACTGAAGCTTTCTTT
TRBJ2-3	TRBV6-6	TRBD2	NA	15	CAITGLAGGTDTQYF	TGTGCCATCACGGGACTAGCGGGGGGCACAGATACGCAGTATTTT
TRBJ2-1	TRBV7-9	TRBD2	NA	15	CASSTSGGTYNEQFF	TGTGCCAGCAGCACTAGCGGGGGGACCTACAATGAGCAGTTCTTC
TRBJ2-6	TRBV7-2	TRBD1	NA	17	CASSLGQGSSGANVLTF	TGTGCCAGCAGCTTAGGACAGGGCAGCTCTGGGGCCAACGTCCTGACTTTC
TRBJ1-6	TRBV4-3	TRBD1	NA	14	CASSQFRGNSPLHF	TGCGCCAGCAGCCAGTTCAGGGGGAATTCACCCCTCCACTTT
TRBJ2-1	TRBV4-1	NA	NA	16	CASSQDFGGFDNEQFF	TGCGCCAGCAGCCAAGATTTCGGGGGTTTCGACAATGAGCAGTTCTTC
TRBJ2-3	TRBV19	TRBD2	NA	16	CASSTRTSSSTDTQYF	TGTGCCAGTAGTACCCGGACTAGCAGCAGCACAGATACGCAGTATTTT
TRBJ1-1	TRBV7-2	NA	NA	16	CASSLDSTIGGTEAFF	TGTGCCAGCAGCTTAGACAGTACGATAGGGGGCACTGAAGCTTTCTTT
TRBJ2-1	TRBV9	TRBD2	NA	15	CASSVDRASGAEQFF	TGTGCCAGCAGCGTAGATCGGGCTAGCGGGGCAGAGCAGTTCTTC
TRBJ2-7	TRBV14	NA	NA	12	CASSRGGYEQYF	TGTGCCAGCAGTCGCGGTGGGTACGAGCAGTACTTC
TRBJ1-1	TRBV11-3	NA	NA	16	CASSLNAGAGDTEAFF	TGTGCCAGCAGCTTAAACGCAGGGGCCGGGGACACTGAAGCTTTCTTT